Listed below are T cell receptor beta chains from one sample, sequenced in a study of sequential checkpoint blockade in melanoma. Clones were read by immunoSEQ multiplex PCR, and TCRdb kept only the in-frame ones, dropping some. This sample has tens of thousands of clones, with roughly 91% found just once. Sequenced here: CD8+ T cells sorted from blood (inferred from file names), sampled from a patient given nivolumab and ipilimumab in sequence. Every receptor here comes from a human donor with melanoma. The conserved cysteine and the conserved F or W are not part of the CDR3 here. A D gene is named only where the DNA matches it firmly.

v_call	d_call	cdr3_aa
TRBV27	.	ASSSTFGVPGETQY
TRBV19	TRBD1	ASSVGQGGREQF
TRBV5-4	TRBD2	ASSLVGGGVGETQY
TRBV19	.	ASSMGIVTGELF
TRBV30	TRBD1	AWSAPGGAVNQPQH
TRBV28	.	AGSVPRTVQEQF
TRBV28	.	ASSLNPGTIVYYT
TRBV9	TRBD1	ASSVGQGASYEQY
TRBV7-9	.	ASSETGTSSYNEQF
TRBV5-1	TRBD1	ASSIKQGAYGYT
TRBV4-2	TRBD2	ASSRQEGLAGETQY
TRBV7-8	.	ASSYGQTYEQY
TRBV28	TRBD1	ASSLRGGRETQY
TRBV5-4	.	ASSLEMRPINNSPLH
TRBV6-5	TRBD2	ASSYGIAGGSYEQY
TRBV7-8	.	ASSQATQRGTEAF
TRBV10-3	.	AISVEEGENGGYT
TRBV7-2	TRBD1	ASSLDPGQGYGANVLT
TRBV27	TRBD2	ASSFFSGGAGGELF
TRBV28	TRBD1	ASTPERAGGQPQH
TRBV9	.	ASSLGGGEQF
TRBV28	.	ASSSAQGIGYEQY
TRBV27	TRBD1	ASSTRTGAEGGYT
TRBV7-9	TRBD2	ASSLPAGGPSYEQY
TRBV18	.	ASSPRGRGKQETQY
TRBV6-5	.	ASSPGRLGDTIY
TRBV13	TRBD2	ASSLEASGSYGNEQF
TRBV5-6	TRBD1	ASSSRTGEAF